Each of the 25 T cell receptor beta chains below was sequenced from the same sample in a study of T cells expressing NK-cell markers. From the 5' RACE reads, TCRdb lists one entry per CDR3 protein and no DNA. The sample totals 150,000 or so distinct CDR3 sequences. Sequencing input: blood T cells: a sorted CD56 or NKG2C T cell subset, CD4+ or CD8+ T cells, or bulk PBMC T cells (not recorded which). These receptors all stem from a woman between 18 and 75 years old in good health.

The rearrangement links TRBV18 to TRBJ2-5; TCRdb selects TRBD1, and the lack of DNA leaves this call unchecked. This CDR3 region has 13 residues. CDR1 is KGHSH and CDR2 is LQKENI in the germline V gene. CDR3 sequence reads: CASSPRDRETQYF.

The CDR3 here is CASSQEIPGQGPSTDTQYF. This sequence joins TRBV3-1 and TRBJ2-3; TCRdb lists TRBD1, though no DNA is available to test this call. This CDR3 region has 19 residues. Germline-derived CDR1 and CDR2 are LGHDT and YNNKEL (reference sequence).

The chain recombines TRBV15 with TRBJ2-7; TCRdb's assignment of TRBD1 cannot be checked, as there is no DNA. The CDR3 contains 15 residues. The germline V gene has CDR1 LNHNV and CDR2 YYDKDF (reference sequence). CDR3 amino acids: CATSTSGTGGYEQYF.

V is TRBV5-1 and J is TRBJ2-7. The length of the CDR3 is 15 residues. CDR1 is SGHRS, CDR2 YFSETQ, per germline. CDR3 amino acids: CASSLGEVDSYEQYF.

The chain combines TRBV20-1 with TRBJ1-6. The CDR3 extends over 16 amino acids. Germline values: CDR1 DFQATT, CDR2 SNEGSKA (reference sequence). The CDR3 sequence: CSARDRTKGYNSPLHF.

V usage is TRBV5-1 and J usage is TRBJ1-1; the D gene TCRdb calls, TRBD1, cannot be checked with no DNA. The CDR3 sequence is 12 residues long. Germline V gene data show CDR1 as SGHRS and CDR2 as YFSETQ. The CDR3 region is CASSLSGGGPFF.

The chain employs TRBV29-1 and TRBJ2-5; absent DNA, TCRdb's TRBD1 call cannot be checked. The CDR3 has 14 residues. Germline-derived CDR1 and CDR2 are SQVTM and ANQGSEA. The CDR3 is CSVPRRGQRETQYF.

The chain combines TRBV7-8 with TRBJ1-1. CDR3 length: 15 residues. Germline CDR1 reads SGHVS; CDR2 reads FQNEAQ. Here the CDR3 reads CASSLAAGGRTEAFF.

CDR3 protein: CASSQAGTGVNEQFF. V usage is TRBV4-1 and J usage is TRBJ2-1; the D call of TRBD1 rests on TCRdb alone, since no DNA is present to check it. The germline V gene has CDR1 MGHRA and CDR2 YSYEKL. There are 15 residues in the CDR3.

The chain joins TRBV6-2 or TRBV6-3 to TRBJ2-1; TCRdb returns TRBD1, unconfirmable since there is no DNA. This CDR3 comprises 15 residues. Germline CDR1 is MNHEY and CDR2 is SVGEGT. The CDR3 here is CASSYVQGINNEQFF.

The chain combines TRBV6-5 with TRBJ2-7; TCRdb picks TRBD1, but there is no DNA to check that call. Per the germline V gene, CDR1 is MNHEY and CDR2 is SVGAGI. The length of the CDR3 is 15 residues. The CDR3 loop reads CASSYRRTGKYEQYF.

The V and J genes are TRBV12-3 or TRBV12-4 and TRBJ2-2; TCRdb's D call, TRBD1, is unchecked because there is no DNA. This CDR3 has 15 residues. The CDR3 loop is CASSTAGGAPGELFF.

V usage is TRBV20-1 and J usage is TRBJ2-3. This CDR3 contains 13 residues. The V gene's germline CDR1 is DFQATT and CDR2 SNEGSKA (reference sequence). The CDR3 spells CSASTSIVDTQYF.

This rearrangement joins TRBV20-1 to TRBJ2-1; with no DNA, the TCRdb D assignment of TRBD2 cannot be verified. Looked up from germline, CDR1 is DFQATT and CDR2 is SNEGSKA (reference sequence). The CDR3 is 14 residues long. The CDR3 loop reads CSAEIPGLATKQFF.

V and J are TRBV7-3 and TRBJ2-3; TCRdb calls TRBD2, which cannot be checked without DNA. This CDR3 spans 16 amino acids. Germline-derived CDR1 and CDR2 are SGHTA and FQGTGA. This CDR3 is CASSEIGSGGADTQYF. The full variable domain, with the rest looked up from reference TRBV7-3 and TRBJ2-3, is GAGVSQTPSNKVTEKGKYVELRCDPISGHTALYWYRQSLGQGPEFLIYFQGTGAADDSGLPNDRFFAVRPEGSVSTLKIQRTERGDSAVYLCASSEIGSGGADTQYFGPGTRLTVL.

This rearrangement joins TRBV7-4 to TRBJ2-7. Germline loops: CDR1 SGHVT, CDR2 SQSDAQ. This CDR3 spans 14 amino acids. Here the CDR3 reads CASTTFSIYYEQYF. The whole variable domain, filled in from reference TRBV7-4 and TRBJ2-7, reads GAGVSQSPRYKVAKRGRDVALRCDSISGHVTLYWYRQTLGQGSEVLTYSQSDAQRDKSGRPSGRFSAERPERSVSTLKIQRTEQGDSAVYLCASTTFSIYYEQYFGPGTRLTVT.

The rearrangement joins TRBV6-1 to TRBJ1-4. Germline V gene lookup returns CDR1 MNHNS and CDR2 SASEGT. CDR3 length equals 15 residues. The CDR3 loop is CASIPGGTGREKLFF.

The chain joins TRBV6-5 to TRBJ1-1; the D call of TRBD1 rests on TCRdb alone, since no DNA is present to check it. Germline loops: CDR1 MNHEY, CDR2 SVGAGI. The CDR3 is 12 residues long. The CDR3 sequence is CASRTIQGYAFF.

The chain combines TRBV4-2 with TRBJ1-2; with no DNA, the TCRdb D assignment of TRBD1 cannot be verified. Germline V CDR1 and CDR2: LGHNA, YNFKEQ. The CDR3 spans 13 residues. This CDR3 reads CASSQETGDGYTF.

The chain combines TRBV7-3 with TRBJ2-2. Germline CDR1 reads SGHTA; CDR2 reads FQGTGA. This CDR3 region has 15 residues. CDR3 sequence: CASSLRAGDPRGLFF.

V usage is TRBV5-1 and J usage is TRBJ1-1. The CDR3 extends over 14 amino acids. Germline-derived CDR1 and CDR2 are SGHRS and YFSETQ. CDR3 loop: CATSTAGPNTEAFF.

The chain couples TRBV13 to TRBJ2-7; TCRdb's assignment of TRBD1 cannot be checked, as there is no DNA. The CDR3 totals 15 residues. Germline-derived CDR1 and CDR2 are PRHDT and FYEKMQ (reference sequence). CDR3 loop: CASSFPRQGVGEQYF.

The chain is built from TRBV12-3 or TRBV12-4 and TRBJ2-7. The CDR3 length is 13 residues. This CDR3 is CASSFKKTYEQYF.

The V gene is TRBV11-2, the J gene TRBJ1-6; TCRdb's D call, TRBD1, is unchecked because there is no DNA. The CDR3 sequence is 16 residues long. Germline V CDR1 and CDR2: SGHAT, FQNNGV. CDR3 loop: CASSQGSGRGNSPLHF.

J is TRBJ2-4 and V is TRBV5-1; TCRdb gives TRBD2 as the D gene, but with no DNA this cannot be confirmed. The CDR3 is made up of 14 amino acids. Germline CDR1 reads SGHRS; CDR2 reads YFSETQ. CDR3 protein: CASSVSGSKNIQYF.